The entry below describes one T cell receptor beta chain. TCRdb fed the RT-PCR reads into MiXCR, producing one record per CDR3 protein. The sample yields 920,000 or so distinct CDR3 sequences, about a sixth seen once. This sample is part of a study of patients and donors after allogeneic stem cell transplantation. V lost 3 bases to trimming and J lost 7 bases; unmatched junction nucleotides: 11. Germline V gene lookup returns CDR1 DFQATT and CDR2 SNEGSKA (reference sequence). CDR3 length equals 16 residues. Sample: blood, either unsorted or a sorted T cell fraction (not recorded which). This sequence joins TRBV20-1 and TRBJ2-1, with 11 bases that match TRBD2. The clonotype comes from a human donor who was either an allogeneic HSCT recipient or a stem cell or donor lymphocyte infusion donor (not recorded which). It is not recorded whose cells these are; they may come from a transplant donor. The CDR3: CSARVYGLAGPNEQFF. Here the CDR3 DNA reads TGCAGTGCTAGGGTTTACGGACTAGCGGGTCCGAATGAGCAGTTCTTC.